The sequence of this T cell receptor (beta chain) was determined in a study of siplizumab effects on memory and regulatory T cells (dated by TCRdb to the late 2010s). Some background on the complete study: The study looked at the effect of siplizumab, an anti-CD2 antibody, on alloreactive T-cell subsets in allogeneic mixed lymphocyte reactions made from human PBMCs. Overall study outcomes, separate from this receptor: The cumulative frequency of alloreactive sequences that could be traced back to unstimulated CD4+ memory T cells was significantly reduced by siplizumab. For roughly 75-96% of proliferating CD4+ or CD8+ clones, no naive or memory phenotype could be assigned. Compared with memory T cells, unstimulated naive T cells appeared more diverse, and naive cells seemed to make a substantial contribution to the alloresponse. Among mappable alloreactive CD4+ clones, the Treg-derived fraction averaged about 70% with siplizumab versus 26.9% in control reactions. Because sequences at frequencies below about 10^-5 were poorly captured, only a minor fraction of alloreactive clones could be mapped back to unstimulated subsets. No functional confirmation was obtained for the suppressive function of proliferating Tregs from siplizumab cultures.

The library was generated by the immunoSEQ multiplex PCR assay. Each sample had roughly 90,000 TCR templates assayed by the deep sequencing platform. Genomic DNA extracted from sorted T cells was used for TCRbeta CDR3 sequencing. The published analysis was carried out like this. The R programming language was used for clonal analysis of TCRbeta CDR3 data. Comparing unstimulated samples against CFSE-low samples taken after the reaction was how alloreactive CD4+ and CD8+ clones were defined. Alloreactive CD4+ clones were assigned to regulatory or non-regulatory origin by matching sequences to sorted unstimulated Treg and non-Treg repertoires. Sourced from immuneACCESS, this table was stored by TCRdb with only in-frame sequences that have V and J called. A share of the clones is absent; for the studies checked, an unresolved V gene accounts for under half, and the remainder has no known explanation. For V, J and clone size, that table is used; D and trimming come from the DNA. In this sample the table shows about 120,000 clones, roughly 94% of which occur a single time. 1.5% to 2% of the sample is taken by the ten largest.

Comments on this clone: Its antigen is still unknown. Base qualities are missing; no much larger clone stands one base away.

Between the V and J ends, shortened by 4 bases and 2 bases respectively, the junction contains 16 bases. Taken from the germline V gene, the CDR1 and CDR2 loops are SGHRS and YFSETQ. The CDR3 measures 15 amino acids from cysteine to phenylalanine. Only the CDR3 region is kept as DNA, spanning 45 bases read in frame from base 1. TCRbeta CDR3 sequencing was performed on sorted unstimulated T cells and on proliferating T cells recovered from mixed lymphocyte reactions. Fresh whole blood from ten HLA-typed healthy donors served as the source for isolating PBMCs. To map where alloreactive clones came from, unstimulated CD4+ non-regulatory T cells were FACS-sorted.

Sequenced input: non-Treg CD4+ T cells sorted from blood. The cell subset or site label corresponds to: FACS-sorted unstimulated CD4+ non-regulatory T cells. The sequence is built from TRBV5-1 and TRBJ2-7; the D region possibly corresponds to TRBD1 (6 bases align). The clonotype was recovered from a human donor in good health. The nucleotide sequence is TGCGCCAGCAGCACCGCACGGGACACCGCCTACGAGCAGTACTTC. Its translation reads: CASSTARDTAYEQYF.